Listed here are 15 T cell receptor beta chains from one sample, sequenced in a study of shared clonotypes between healthy human individuals. Only in-frame clones appear in the TCRdb table, and some are missing; sequencing was by immunoSEQ multiplex PCR. The sample carries around 450,000 clones, roughly 77% recorded once. Sequenced sample: PBMCs. The receptors were gathered from a woman aged 40-49 years in good health. Some clones in this sample may be carry-over from other donors' samples.

As concerns this clone: A junction boundary mismatches the germline segment, possibly from a read error. The chain uses TRBV7-2 and TRBJ2-7, with 8 positions matching TRBD1. CDR3 size: 12 residues. In germline, CDR1 is SGHTA, CDR2 FQGNSA. The CDR3 loop is CASSSRTGNPLF. DNA for the CDR3: TGTGCCAGCAGCTCGAGGACAGGGAATCCCCTCTTC.

This clone occurred once. Other DNA sequences from this sample encode an identical CDR3 as well. This rearrangement joins TRBV5-1 to TRBJ2-2; 9 nucleotides align to TRBD2. The CDR3 has 15 residues. Losses at the gene ends were 2 bases for V and 4 bases for J; bases not matched to a gene: 3. Per the germline V gene, CDR1 is SGHRS and CDR2 is YFSETQ. DNA for the CDR3: TGCGCCAGCAGCTTACTAGCGGGCGGCACCGGGGAGCTGTTTTTT. Protein product: CASSLLAGGTGELFF.

The genes are TRBV2 and TRBJ2-2; TRBD1 matches 8 bases. J was trimmed by 6 bases and V by 4 bases; bases with no gene match: 13. The CDR3 is 17 amino acids. The V gene's germline CDR1 is SNHLY and CDR2 FYNNEI. As DNA, the CDR3 is TGTGCCAGCAGTGGTTTTCCCCGGACAGGGACTCCCGGGGAGCTGTTTTTT. Protein product: CASSGFPRTGTPGELFF.

The chain joins TRBV28 to TRBJ2-7; TRBD1 matches 8 bases. V shed 6 bases, J shed 2 bases, and the junction held 3 bases outside the gene matches. The CDR3 totals 13 residues. CDR1 and CDR2 from the germline V gene are MDHEN and SYDVKM. The CDR3 nucleotides are TGTGCCAGCAGCAGGGGGCAGGCCTACGAGCAGTACTTC. It encodes CASSRGQAYEQYF.

The rearrangement links TRBV7-9 to TRBJ2-7; 8 bases are shared with TRBD2. Germline V lookup: CDR1 SEHNR, CDR2 FQNEAQ (reference sequence). The CDR3 extends over 16 amino acids. J was trimmed by 3 bases and V by 4 bases; bases with no gene match: 11. The CDR3 is CASSSSFSGIHYEQYF. The DNA for the CDR3 is TGTGCCAGCAGCTCCAGTTTTAGCGGGATACACTACGAGCAGTACTTC.

With respect to this clone: Other nucleotide sequences in the sample specify the same CDR3. The chain couples TRBV28 to TRBJ1-2; 9 bases agree with TRBD1. The CDR3 totals 14 residues. With 6 bases clipped from V and 5 bases from J, the junction kept 7 bases outside the gene matches. Germline CDR1 MDHEN, CDR2 SYDVKM. For the CDR3, the DNA is TGTGCCAGCAGCTCGCCGGGACAGGGTTATGGCTACACCTTC. It specifies CASSSPGQGYGYTF.

Written as DNA, the CDR3 is TGTGCCAGCAGGGGACTAGCGGGAGGACCCCATACGCAGTATTTT. It is translated as CASRGLAGGPHTQYF. The J gene is TRBJ2-3, the V gene TRBV27; 15 nucleotides agree with TRBD2. The CDR3 contains 15 residues. The trim removed 6 bases at V and 7 bases at J, leaving 5 bases unmatched. Germline-derived CDR1 and CDR2 are MNHEY and SMNVEV (reference sequence).

This clone has just a few counts. The chain carries TRBV5-1 and TRBJ2-2; D may be TRBD2 (5 bases). CDR3 size: 14 residues. Per germline, CDR1 SGHRS and CDR2 YFSETQ. V was trimmed by 1 base and J by 4 bases, leaving 8 bases between them. CDR3 sequence reads: CASSLLAGTGELFF. For the CDR3, the DNA is TGCGCCAGCAGCTTGCTAGCCGGCACCGGGGAGCTGTTTTTT. Supplemented by reference TRBV5-1 and TRBJ2-2, the full variable domain reads KAGVTQTPRYLIKTRGQQVTLSCSPISGHRSVSWYQQTPGQGLQFLFEYFSETQRNKGNFPGRFSGRQFSNSRSEMNVSTLELGDSALYLCASSLLAGTGELFFGEGSRLTVL.

The sample holds a few counts of this clone. This chain uses TRBV20-1 with TRBJ1-2; TRBD1 is a possible D gene (6 bases). The CDR3 loop spans 11 amino acids. The V end was cut by 4 bases, the J end by 8 bases, with 11 bases between. Germline loops: CDR1 DFQATT, CDR2 SNEGSKA (reference sequence). The CDR3 loop is CSAKQGRGYTF. CDR3 in DNA: TGCAGTGCTAAACAGGGAAGGGGCTACACCTTC.

The chain couples TRBV5-1 to TRBJ2-1, with D possibly being TRBD1 (5 bases). The CDR3 has 15 residues. Germline CDR1 and CDR2: SGHRS and YFSETQ. The V end lost 0 bases, the J end lost 2 bases, and 9 bases lay between the germline ends. CDR3 protein: CASSLVGQPYNEQFF. CDR3 bases: TGCGCCAGCAGCTTGGTTGGACAACCCTACAATGAGCAGTTCTTC.

The CDR3 DNA reads as TGCGCCAGCAGCTTGTCCACAGGGTTGGACTATGGCTACACCTTC. It specifies CASSLSTGLDYGYTF. The chain has TRBV5-1 and TRBJ1-2; possible D gene TRBD1, 6 bases. With 1 base removed from V and 3 bases from J, the gap between germline ends came to 13 bases. CDR1 SGHRS and CDR2 YFSETQ come from the germline V gene. This CDR3 spans 15 amino acids.

The chain couples TRBV19 to TRBJ2-7, with unresolved D. The CDR3 runs 14 residues. Germline assignment: CDR1 LNHDA and CDR2 SQIVND (reference sequence). V shed 4 bases and J shed 4 bases, with 14 bases lying between them. CDR3 region: CASSKDLWLYEQYF. The CDR3 DNA reads TGTGCCAGTAGTAAGGACCTTTGGCTATACGAGCAGTACTTC.

This clone was seen more than once but under ten times. This sequence joins TRBV2 and TRBJ1-5; a possible D gene is TRBD1 (6 bases). The CDR3 is 16 amino acids. V was cut by 3 bases and J by 6 bases, with 18 bases left in between. Germline CDR1 is SNHLY and CDR2 is FYNNEI. The CDR3 sequence is CASSDNLPGGGQPQHF. The CDR3 DNA reads TGTGCCAGCAGTGATAACCTCCCGGGGGGCGGTCAGCCCCAGCATTTT.

The chain combines TRBV29-1 with TRBJ2-1, with 8 bases identical to TRBD2. The V gene end was trimmed by 2 bases and the J gene end by 1 base; junction bases not matched to a gene: 7. The CDR3 covers 16 residues. The germline gives CDR1 SQVTM, CDR2 ANQGSEA. CDR3 coding DNA: TGCAGCGTTGAATATAGCGGGATTTCTTCCTACAATGAGCAGTTCTTC. Encoded protein: CSVEYSGISSYNEQFF.

The V call is TRBV9, the J call TRBJ1-2; D is perhaps TRBD1 (6 bases). Between the trimmed V and J ends, which lost 1 base and 8 bases, there was a span of 21 bases. Germline CDR1 is SGDLS and CDR2 is YYNGEE. The CDR3 is 16 residues long. The CDR3 protein is CASSVSPQGVHGGYTF. In DNA, the CDR3 is TGTGCCAGCAGCGTATCCCCACAGGGAGTTCATGGCGGCTACACCTTC.